This T cell receptor beta chain was found in a study of blood T cell repertoires in COVID-19. Study at large: The study drew acute and convalescent COVID-19 samples from the United States, Italy and Spain.

The length of the CDR3 is 14 residues. CDR1 and CDR2 (germline): LGHNA, YNFKEQ. J lost 7 bases, V lost 1 base, and 4 bases had no gene match. Sequencing was performed with immunoSEQ multiplex PCR; in TCRdb, only in-frame clones are kept and a portion is missing. The table has about 220,000 clones, over 75% seen once; the top ten hold about 3.5%. This receptor was taken from a woman younger than 30 in a cohort exposed to, infected with or recovered from COVID-19 (not recorded which). V gene TRBV4-2 combines with J gene TRBJ1-5; 7 bases fit TRBD1. The material sequenced was PBMCs or T cells enriched from blood (not recorded which). DNA of the CDR3: TGTGCCAGCAGCCAAGGGACAGGCGGCCAGCCCCAGCATTTT. Amino acid sequence: CASSQGTGGQPQHF.